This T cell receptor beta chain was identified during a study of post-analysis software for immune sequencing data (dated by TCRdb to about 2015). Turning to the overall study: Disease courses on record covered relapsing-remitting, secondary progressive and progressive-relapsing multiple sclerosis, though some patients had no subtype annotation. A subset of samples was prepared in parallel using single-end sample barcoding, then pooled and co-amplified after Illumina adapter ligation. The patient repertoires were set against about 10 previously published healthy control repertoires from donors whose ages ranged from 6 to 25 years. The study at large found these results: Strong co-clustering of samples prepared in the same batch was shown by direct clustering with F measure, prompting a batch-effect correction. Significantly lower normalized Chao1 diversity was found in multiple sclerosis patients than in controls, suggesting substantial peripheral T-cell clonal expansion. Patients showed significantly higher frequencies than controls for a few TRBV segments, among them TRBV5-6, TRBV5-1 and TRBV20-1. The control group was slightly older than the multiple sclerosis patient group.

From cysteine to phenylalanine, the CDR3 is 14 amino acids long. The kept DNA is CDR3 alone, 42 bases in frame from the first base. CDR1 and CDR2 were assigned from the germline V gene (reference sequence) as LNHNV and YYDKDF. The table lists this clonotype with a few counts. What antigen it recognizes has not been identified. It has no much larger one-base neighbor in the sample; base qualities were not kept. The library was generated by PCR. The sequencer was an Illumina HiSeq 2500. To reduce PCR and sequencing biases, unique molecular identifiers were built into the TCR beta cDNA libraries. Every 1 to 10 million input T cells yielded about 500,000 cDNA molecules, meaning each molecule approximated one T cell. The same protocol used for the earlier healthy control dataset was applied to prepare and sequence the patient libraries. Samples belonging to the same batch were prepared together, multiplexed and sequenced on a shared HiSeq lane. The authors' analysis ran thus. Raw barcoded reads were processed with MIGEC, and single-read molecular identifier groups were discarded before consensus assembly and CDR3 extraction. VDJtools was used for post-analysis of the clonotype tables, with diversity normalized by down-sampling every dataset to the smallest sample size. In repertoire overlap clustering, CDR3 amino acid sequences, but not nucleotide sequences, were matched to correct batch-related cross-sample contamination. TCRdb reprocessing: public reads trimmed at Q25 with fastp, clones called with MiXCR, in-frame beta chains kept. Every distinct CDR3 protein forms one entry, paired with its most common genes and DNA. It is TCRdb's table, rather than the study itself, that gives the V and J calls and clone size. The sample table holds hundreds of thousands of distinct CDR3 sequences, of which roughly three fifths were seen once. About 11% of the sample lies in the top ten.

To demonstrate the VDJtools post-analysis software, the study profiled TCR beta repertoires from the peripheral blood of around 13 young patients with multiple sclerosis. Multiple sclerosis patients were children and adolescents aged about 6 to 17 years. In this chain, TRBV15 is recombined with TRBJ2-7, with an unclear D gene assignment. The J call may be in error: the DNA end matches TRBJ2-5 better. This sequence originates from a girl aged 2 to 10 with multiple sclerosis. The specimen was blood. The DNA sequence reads TGTGCCACCAGCAGAGATCTAAATGTGGAGACCCAGTACTTC. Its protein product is CATSRDLNVETQYF.